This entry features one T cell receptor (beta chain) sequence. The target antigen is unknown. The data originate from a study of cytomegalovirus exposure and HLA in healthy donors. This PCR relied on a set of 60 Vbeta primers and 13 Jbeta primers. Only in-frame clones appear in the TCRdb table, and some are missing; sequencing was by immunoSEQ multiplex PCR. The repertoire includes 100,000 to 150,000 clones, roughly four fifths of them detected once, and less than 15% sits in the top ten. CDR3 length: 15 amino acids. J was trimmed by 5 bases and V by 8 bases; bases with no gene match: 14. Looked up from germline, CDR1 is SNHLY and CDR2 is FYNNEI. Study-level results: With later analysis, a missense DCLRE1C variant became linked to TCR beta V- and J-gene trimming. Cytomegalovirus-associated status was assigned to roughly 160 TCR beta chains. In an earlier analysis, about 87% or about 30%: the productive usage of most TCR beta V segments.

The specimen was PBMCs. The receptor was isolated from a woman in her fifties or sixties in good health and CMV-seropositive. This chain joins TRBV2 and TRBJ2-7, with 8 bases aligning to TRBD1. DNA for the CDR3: TGTGCCAGCCGAATTCCAGGGGGCGCCTACCACGAGCAGTACTTC. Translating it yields CASRIPGGAYHEQYF.